These 30 T cell receptor beta chains share one sample of origin, sequenced in a study of regulatory T cells in long-lasting Graves disease. As to time point: persistent/refractory GD, antithyroid drugs over 5 years with positive TRAb. The TCR library was made from RNA extracted from PBMCs. Combining iRepertoire HTBI primers with Arm-PCR of CDR3 regions, the authors built TCR beta libraries. MiXCR was run by TCRdb on the multiplex PCR reads, yielding one entry per CDR3 protein. Here the sample spans about 660,000 distinct CDR3 sequences, about 32% being singletons. The sequences come from peripheral blood mononuclear cells (PBMCs), collected when the disease was refractory, from a patient treated with antithyroid drugs. Receptors were obtained from a female donor with Graves disease.

This clonotype was detected ten times or more. This chain links TRBV12-5 with TRBJ2-7; 13 bases line up with TRBD2. Trimming removed 5 bases from V and 1 base from J; junction bases left unmatched: 5. Germline V gene data show CDR1 as LGHNT and CDR2 as FRNRAP. The CDR3 is made up of 16 amino acids. Written as DNA, the CDR3 is TGTGCTAGTGGTCTTTCGACTAGCGGGAGGTCCTACGAGCAGTACTTC. Encoded protein: CASGLSTSGRSYEQYF. Using reference TRBV12-5 and TRBJ2-7 for the parts outside the CDR3, the full variable domain is DARVTQTPRHKVTEMGQEVTMRCQPILGHNTVFWYRQTMMQGLELLAYFRNRAPLDDSGMPKDRFSAEMPDATLATLKIQPSEPRDSAVYFCASGLSTSGRSYEQYFGPGTRLTVT.

This chain links TRBV6-2 or TRBV6-3 with TRBJ2-7, with TRBD1 identical over 7 bases. CDR1 and CDR2 (germline): MNHEY, SVGEGT. This CDR3 has 16 residues. J gave up 2 bases and V 6 bases, and 13 bases lay outside the gene matches. The CDR3 DNA reads TGTGCCAGCAGAACGAGGGGGCTAGATCTAACCTACGAGCAGTACTTC. As protein: CASRTRGLDLTYEQYF.

Of note for this clonotype: Possible read error: a much larger clone is one base away. The chain combines TRBV5-1 with TRBJ1-1, with D perhaps matching TRBD1 (6 bases). This CDR3 region has 16 residues. Germline-derived CDR1 and CDR2 are SGHRS and YFSETQ. V was trimmed by 0 bases and J by 3 bases, leaving 15 bases between them. Here the CDR3 reads CASSLDMLRQDTEAFF. The CDR3 DNA reads as TGCGCCAGCAGCTTGGACATGCTTCGACAGGACACTGAAGCTTTCTTT.

The chain recombines TRBV12-3 or TRBV12-4 with TRBJ1-6; D is undetermined. Trimming stripped 2 bases from V and 7 bases from J, with 9 bases between. The CDR3 runs to 14 residues. The CDR3 nucleotides are TGTGCCAGCAGTTTACTGGCAGTAAATTCACCCCTCCACTTT. Its protein product is CASSLLAVNSPLHF.

This clonotype has only a few counts. The chain combines TRBV12-5 with TRBJ1-5, with TRBD1 as a possible D gene (6 bases). In germline, CDR1 is LGHNT, CDR2 FRNRAP. Trimming removed 3 bases from V and 5 bases from J, with 11 bases in between. This CDR3 spans 14 amino acids. This CDR3 is CASGFRPGDQPQHF. The CDR3 DNA sequence: TGTGCTAGTGGTTTTCGGCCAGGGGATCAGCCCCAGCATTTT.

This chain uses TRBV15 with TRBJ1-5; no firm D call. Germline CDR1 is LNHNV and CDR2 is YYDKDF (reference sequence). The ends were cut back, 1 base at V and 0 bases at J, with 10 bases in the middle. This CDR3 comprises 16 residues. The CDR3 spells CATSRGQTNSNQPQHF. The CDR3 region has the DNA TGTGCCACCAGCAGAGGACAAACAAATAGCAATCAGCCCCAGCATTTT.

This clonotype was observed at least ten times. V usage is TRBV27 and J usage is TRBJ2-5; 12 bases are shared with TRBD2. Trimming took 5 bases from V and 1 from J; bases not matched to a gene: 8. The CDR3 contains 17 residues. Germline CDR1 reads MNHEY; CDR2 reads SMNVEV (reference sequence). The CDR3 nucleotides are TGTGCCAGCAGTCCCCTACCGACTAGCGGGAGCCAAGAGACCCAGTACTTC. Translated: CASSPLPTSGSQETQYF.

This clonotype was picked up a small number of times. This chain connects TRBV10-3 to TRBJ1-1, with TRBD1 as a possible D gene (5 bases). Germline loops: CDR1 ENHRY, CDR2 SYGVKD. The CDR3 runs 17 residues. Deletions cut 2 bases from V and 7 bases from J, with 23 bases between. Here the CDR3 DNA reads TGTGCCATCAGTGAGGGCCCCCCTGGCGGGGCTGAGGGTGAAGCTTTCTTT. This encodes CAISEGPPGGAEGEAFF.

As to this clonotype: At one end the junction does not follow the germline gene, possibly because of a read error. The V call is TRBV7-9, the J call TRBJ1-1; D gene unclear. The CDR3 sequence is 13 residues long. CDR1 SEHNR and CDR2 FQNEAQ come from the germline V gene (reference sequence). This chain's CDR3 is CASSLAGNTGAFF. The CDR3 bases are TGTGCCAGCAGCTTAGCGGGCAACACTGGAGCTTTCTTT. The complete variable domain, with remaining parts taken from reference TRBV7-9 and TRBJ1-1, reads DTGVSQNPRHKITKRGQNVTFRCDPISEHNRLYWYRQTLGQGPEFLTYFQNEAQLEKSRLLSDRFSAERPKGSFSTLEIQRTEQGDSAMYLCASSLAGNTGAFFGQGTRLTVV.

This clonotype was counted between two and nine times. J is TRBJ2-5 and V is TRBV15, with D possibly matching TRBD1 (6 bases). The CDR3 contains 16 residues. Germline CDR1 and CDR2: LNHNV and YYDKDF (reference sequence). V was trimmed by 0 bases and J by 1 base, leaving 12 bases between them. CDR3 amino acids: CATSREGTRVQETQYF. The CDR3, as DNA: TGTGCCACCAGCAGAGAAGGGACACGCGTCCAAGAGACCCAGTACTTC.

This clonotype was counted between two and nine times. The rearrangement links TRBV15 to TRBJ1-5, with D tentatively TRBD1 (6 bases). The V and J ends lost 4 bases and 6 bases respectively, with 13 bases between them. CDR1 and CDR2 from the germline V gene are LNHNV and YYDKDF (reference sequence). The CDR3 loop spans 14 amino acids. The CDR3 is CATSTHREGQPQHF. CDR3 nucleotides: TGTGCCACCAGCACTCACAGGGAGGGTCAGCCCCAGCATTTT.

The rearrangement links TRBV20-1 to TRBJ2-4, with TRBD2 matching over 10 bases. V was clipped by 3 bases and J by 15 bases; unmatched bases: 8. Germline-derived CDR1 and CDR2 are DFQATT and SNEGSKA (reference sequence). The CDR3 has 12 residues. CDR3 in amino acids: CSARGLATEGYF. The DNA of the CDR3 is TGCAGTGCTAGGGGACTAGCGACCGAGGGGTACTTC.

The genes are TRBV7-2 and TRBJ2-7, with D maybe TRBD1 (6 bases). Germline V gene sequence: CDR1 SGHTA, CDR2 FQGNSA. The length of the CDR3 is 14 residues. The V and J ends lost 3 bases and 4 bases respectively, with 13 bases between them. CDR3 coding DNA: TGTGCCAGCAGCTTTACAGGGAAAGGGTACGAGCAGTACTTC. It codes for CASSFTGKGYEQYF.

This clonotype was counted between two and nine times. DNA of the CDR3: TGTGCCAGCATCCCCCGGGCGAACACTGAAGCTTTCTTT. As protein: CASIPRANTEAFF. The rearrangement links TRBV7-6 to TRBJ1-1, with unresolved D. Trimming took off 7 bases at V and 1 base at J, with 10 bases between the two ends. This CDR3 is built from 13 residues. Germline V gives CDR1 SGHVS, CDR2 FNYEAQ.

As regards this clonotype: At one end the junction does not follow the germline gene, possibly because of a read error. The chain links TRBV6-5 to TRBJ2-2, with TRBD2 identical over 7 bases. The CDR3 runs 17 residues. CDR1 is MNHEY, CDR2 SVGAGI, per germline. CDR3 sequence: CASGYSNKRENTGELFF. CDR3 nucleotide sequence: TGTGCCAGCGGTTACTCGAATAAGCGGGAAAACACCGGGGAGCTGTTTTTT.

This chain uses TRBV12-3 or TRBV12-4 with TRBJ1-5; no clear D gene. CDR3 length equals 16 residues. V was trimmed by 5 bases and J by 1 base, leaving 15 bases between them. CDR3 loop: CASSPSRSGSNQPQHF. The CDR3 bases are TGTGCCAGCAGTCCCTCCCGCAGTGGAAGCAATCAGCCCCAGCATTTT.

This sequence joins TRBV15 and TRBJ1-4, with D uncertain. The V end was cut by 5 bases, the J end by 6 bases, with 16 bases between. CDR3 size: 15 residues. Germline CDR1 reads LNHNV; CDR2 reads YYDKDF (reference sequence). CDR3 protein: CATSPPPDGDEKLFF. CDR3 DNA sequence: TGTGCCACCAGCCCCCCCCCGGACGGGGATGAAAAACTGTTTTTT.

This chain links TRBV2 with TRBJ2-1; D is undetermined. The CDR3 covers 12 residues. Trimming shortened V by 6 bases and J by 12 bases, and 15 bases separated the two germline ends. The V gene's germline CDR1 is SNHLY and CDR2 FYNNEI. The CDR3 region has the DNA TGTGCCAGCAGCATCGACGTAGCTCGGCAGTTCTTC. Its translation: CASSIDVARQFF. Full variable domain (rest looked up from reference TRBV2 and TRBJ2-1): EPEVTQTPSHQVTQMGQEVILRCVPISNHLYFYWYRQILGQKVEFLVSFYNNEISEKSEIFDDQFSVERPDGSNFTLKIRSTKLEDSAMYFCASSIDVARQFFGPGTRLTVL.

This chain joins TRBV27 and TRBJ1-2; no firm D call. CDR3 size: 12 residues. Trimming took 7 bases from V and 2 from J, leaving 8 bases between them. The germline CDR1 and CDR2 sequences are MNHEY and SMNVEV (reference sequence). The CDR3 region is CASMSANYGYTF. The CDR3 nucleotides are TGTGCCAGCATGTCAGCAAACTATGGCTACACCTTC.

The chain couples TRBV6-5 to TRBJ1-3; D is undetermined. The germline gives CDR1 MNHEY, CDR2 SVGAGI. The CDR3 totals 14 residues. With 0 bases removed from V and 4 bases from J, the gap between germline ends came to 7 bases. The CDR3 protein is CASSYSNGGNTIYF. In nucleotides, the CDR3 is TGTGCCAGCAGTTACTCGAACGGGGGAAACACCATATATTTT.

This clonotype has at least ten counts. This CDR3 reads CASSLLAGGVQYF. CDR3 DNA: TGTGCCAGCAGTCTACTAGCGGGAGGTGTGCAGTACTTC. The chain carries TRBV12-3 or TRBV12-4 and TRBJ2-7, with TRBD2 identical over 12 bases. Trimming removed 5 bases from V and 9 bases from J; junction bases left unmatched: 5. The CDR3 sequence is 13 residues long.

V gene TRBV5-1 combines with J gene TRBJ2-1, with 10 bases identical to TRBD2. The CDR3 sequence is 15 residues long. CDR1 SGHRS and CDR2 YFSETQ come from the germline V gene. Trimming took 6 bases from V and 8 from J; bases not matched to a gene: 11. In nucleotides, the CDR3 is TGCGCCAGCACCATCCCTAGCGGGAGTGGGGATGAGCAGTTCTTC. Amino acids: CASTIPSGSGDEQFF.

This clonotype was recorded at least ten times. The genes are TRBV11-2 and TRBJ1-5, with D uncertain. Germline CDR1 and CDR2: SGHAT and FQNNGV. V dropped 1 base and J dropped 0 bases, with 7 bases sitting between them. The length of the CDR3 is 15 residues. CDR3 coding DNA: TGTGCCAGCAGCTTAGGGCTAAATAGCAATCAGCCCCAGCATTTT. It translates to CASSLGLNSNQPQHF.

The chain carries TRBV2 and TRBJ1-4; D is ambiguous. The V end was cut by 6 bases, the J end by 4 bases, with 9 bases between. The CDR3 is 13 residues long. Germline V gene lookup returns CDR1 SNHLY and CDR2 FYNNEI. CDR3 protein: CASSLQSNEKLFF. The CDR3 coding sequence is TGTGCCAGCAGCCTCCAGAGTAATGAAAAACTGTTTTTT.

This clonotype was detected ten times or more. The chain carries TRBV28 and TRBJ1-6, with D unresolved. Trimming took 2 bases from V and 5 from J, leaving 16 bases between them. The germline V gene has CDR1 MDHEN and CDR2 SYDVKM. The CDR3 extends over 17 amino acids. CDR3 sequence reads: CASSLPLAPAHNSPLHF. The CDR3 bases are TGTGCCAGCAGTTTACCCCTTGCTCCGGCACATAATTCACCCCTCCACTTT.

V usage is TRBV6-1 and J usage is TRBJ1-1, with D possibly being TRBD1 (5 bases). The CDR3 spans 15 residues. CDR1 is MNHNS and CDR2 is SASEGT in the germline V gene. The V end was cut by 1 base, the J end by 2 bases, with 11 bases between. The CDR3: CASSEGGRVNTEAFF. DNA of the CDR3: TGTGCCAGCAGTGAAGGGGGCAGGGTAAACACTGAAGCTTTCTTT.

The rearrangement joins TRBV27 to TRBJ2-2; 15 bases are a match to TRBD2. Germline-derived CDR1 and CDR2 are MNHEY and SMNVEV (reference sequence). V lost 3 bases and J lost 4; bases outside the gene matches: 6. The CDR3 totals 18 residues. The DNA for the CDR3 is TGTGCCAGCAGTTTGCTTAGGACTAGCGGGAGGGCCACCGGGGAGCTGTTTTTT. It codes for CASSLLRTSGRATGELFF.

This clonotype was observed a few times. The chain combines TRBV7-9 with TRBJ2-1; 7 bases map to TRBD2. Germline V gene data show CDR1 as SEHNR and CDR2 as FQNEAQ (reference sequence). The CDR3 loop spans 18 amino acids. The J segment lost 0 bases and the V segment lost 5 bases, leaving 13 bases of the junction unmatched. CDR3 DNA: TGTGCCAGCAGCCCCCGCCCCACTAGCGACATCTCCTACAATGAGCAGTTCTTC. Translation gives CASSPRPTSDISYNEQFF. Together with reference TRBV7-9 and TRBJ2-1, the CDR3 gives the full variable domain: DTGVSQNPRHKITKRGQNVTFRCDPISEHNRLYWYRQTLGQGPEFLTYFQNEAQLEKSRLLSDRFSAERPKGSFSTLEIQRTEQGDSAMYLCASSPRPTSDISYNEQFFGPGTRLTVL.

The chain joins TRBV5-1 to TRBJ1-1; D uncertain. Trimming stripped 2 bases from V and 1 base from J, with 9 bases between. This CDR3 has 14 amino acids. Germline-derived CDR1 and CDR2 are SGHRS and YFSETQ. The CDR3, as DNA: TGCGCCAGCAGCTTCCGGGCTCCGAACACTGAAGCTTTCTTT. Translated: CASSFRAPNTEAFF.

A few counts support this clonotype. J is TRBJ1-1 and V is TRBV6-1, with 9 nucleotides matching TRBD1. V dropped 6 bases and J dropped 7; count of bases not matched to a gene: 6. The CDR3 sequence is 13 residues long. Germline V lookup: CDR1 MNHNS, CDR2 SASEGT. The CDR3 nucleotides read TGTGCCAGCAGGCCCGGGACAGGGAATGAAGCTTTCTTT. It codes for CASRPGTGNEAFF.